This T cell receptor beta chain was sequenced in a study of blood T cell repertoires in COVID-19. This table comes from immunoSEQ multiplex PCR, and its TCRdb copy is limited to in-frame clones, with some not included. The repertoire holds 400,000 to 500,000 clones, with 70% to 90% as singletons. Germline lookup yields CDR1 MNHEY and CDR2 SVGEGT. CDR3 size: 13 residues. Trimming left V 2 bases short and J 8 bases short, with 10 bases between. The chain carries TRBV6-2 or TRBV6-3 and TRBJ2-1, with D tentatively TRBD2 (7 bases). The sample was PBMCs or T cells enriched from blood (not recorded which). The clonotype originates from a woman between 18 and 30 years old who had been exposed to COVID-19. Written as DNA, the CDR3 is TGTGCCAGCAGTTACGGGGGGGCCCATGAGCAGTTCTTC. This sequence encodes CASSYGGAHEQFF.